This TCR beta chain was sequenced for a study of T cell repertoires in cytomegalovirus infection. On the study more broadly: Researchers turned to recently identified HLA-C-restricted CMV epitopes as well as well-studied HLA-B-restricted ones. Public TCR beta signatures provided an indication of both CMV infection and a matching HLA type. Findings and limits, study-wide: The ex vivo response was dominated by HLA-C-restricted CMV-specific TCR beta clonotypes. Carriage of CMV together with the relevant HLA was identifiable through cumulative public TCR beta family frequency.

The V and J ends lost 5 bases and 0 bases respectively, with 11 bases between them. The CDR3 extends over 14 amino acids. CDR1 and CDR2 (germline): SGHTA, FQGNSA. TCRdb re-called the reads through MiXCR, storing one row per CDR3 protein. The data contain 350,000 to 400,000 distinct CDR3 sequences, nearly 35% of them singletons. This clonotype occurred many times. What it binds is unknown. This clonotype originated in a human donor in good health (CMV status not recorded). Some clones in this sample may be carry-over from other donors' samples. The sequences come from cultured PBMCs, collected from culture after CMV antigen stimulation. J is TRBJ2-7 and V is TRBV7-2; no clear D gene. CDR3 in DNA: TGTGCCAGCAGCCTCCACGGCGGCTCCTACGAGCAGTACTTC. Amino acids: CASSLHGGSYEQYF.